This T cell receptor (beta chain) derives from a study of CXCR4 blockade with PD-1 therapy in pancreatic cancer. Study outcomes and limitations: Frequent tumor clones were encoded by many distinct rearrangements, suggesting shared antigens. Tumor clonality averaged about 0.15 versus 0.049 in healthy blood, not predicting survival.

Data came from immunoSEQ multiplex PCR; TCRdb stores just in-frame clones and leaves some out. The table has around 5,600 clones, 35% seen once. In the case of this clone: The antigen is unknown.

Germline loops: CDR1 MGHDK, CDR2 SYGVNS. The CDR3 contains 13 residues. Trimming at V came to 6 bases and at J to 4 bases, leaving 4 bases not matched to a gene. Material: tumor tissue. This rearrangement joins TRBV25-1 to TRBJ2-3, with 7 bases matching TRBD1. The sequence was collected from a human donor with pancreatic ductal adenocarcinoma. Here the CDR3 DNA reads TGTGCCAGCAGGAGGCAGGGGGCAGATACGCAGTATTTT. Residues: CASRRQGADTQYF. The variable domain in full, completed from reference TRBV25-1 and TRBJ2-3, reads EADIYQTPRYLVIGTGKKITLECSQTMGHDKMYWYQQDPGMELHLIHYSYGVNSTEKGDLSSESTVSRIRTEHFPLTLESARPSHTSQYLCASRRQGADTQYFGPGTRLTVL.